Shown below are 31 T cell receptor beta chains from a single sample sequenced in a study of blood T cell repertoires in COVID-19. Data came from immunoSEQ multiplex PCR; TCRdb stores just in-frame clones and leaves some out. In the table there are roughly 83,000 clones, more than 75% of which are singletons. The sequencing input was peripheral blood. The receptor set was obtained from an elderly man with active or convalescent COVID-19.

This clone appeared once. V is TRBV7-7 and J is TRBJ1-1, with D perhaps TRBD1 (6 bases). The germline V and J ends were trimmed by 8 bases and 3 bases, with 13 bases remaining between them. The CDR3 is 13 residues long. CDR1 SSHAT and CDR2 FNYEAQ come from the germline V gene (reference sequence). This chain's CDR3 is CASSRGAHTEAFF. CDR3 in DNA: TGTGCCAGCTCACGGGGGGCTCACACTGAAGCTTTCTTT.

The rearrangement links TRBV11-2 to TRBJ2-3, with 7 bases identical to TRBD2. Losses at the gene ends were 5 bases for V and 1 base for J; bases not matched to a gene: 12. CDR1 and CDR2 (germline): SGHAT, FQNNGV. This CDR3 comprises 17 residues. The CDR3 reads CASSGGLGGGGTDTQYF. CDR3 sequence (DNA): TGTGCCAGCAGCGGCGGCTTGGGGGGGGGAGGCACAGATACGCAGTATTTT.

V is TRBV5-4 and J is TRBJ1-2; no reliable D call. CDR1 SGHNT and CDR2 YYREEE come from the germline V gene (reference sequence). The ends were cut back, 4 bases at V and 3 bases at J, with 13 bases in the middle. The CDR3 consists of 14 residues. CDR3 in amino acids: CASSKPSGDYGYTF. The CDR3 DNA sequence: TGTGCCAGCAGCAAACCGTCAGGTGACTATGGCTACACCTTC.

This clone was seen only once. The chain combines TRBV5-8 with TRBJ1-6; unclear D gene. With 4 bases removed from V and 10 bases from J, the gap between germline ends came to 15 bases. CDR1 is SGHTS, CDR2 YDEGEE, per germline. The CDR3 totals 14 residues. The CDR3 coding sequence is TGTGCCAGCAGCCCTTGGGCTCTTACCTCACCCCTCCACTTT. This gives the protein CASSPWALTSPLHF. Variable domain in full (rest from reference TRBV5-8 and TRBJ1-6): EAGVTQSPTHLIKTRGQQATLRCSPISGHTSVYWYQQALGLGLQFLLWYDEGEERNRGNFPPRFSGRQFPNYSSELNVNALELEDSALYLCASSPWALTSPLHFGNGTRLTVT.

This chain joins TRBV5-1 and TRBJ2-5, with TRBD2 matching over 7 bases. J lost 5 bases, V lost 4 bases, and 8 bases had no gene match. This CDR3 has 14 amino acids. The germline CDR1 and CDR2 sequences are SGHRS and YFSETQ. In DNA, the CDR3 is TGCGCCAGCAGCCCTGGGAGGGCCGCGGAGACCCAGTACTTC. The encoded protein is CASSPGRAAETQYF.

The V gene is TRBV27, the J gene TRBJ2-3; 10 nucleotides align to TRBD2. The J segment lost 3 bases and the V segment lost 3 bases, leaving 3 bases of the junction unmatched. CDR1 is MNHEY, CDR2 SMNVEV, per germline (reference sequence). There are 15 residues in the CDR3. The CDR3 DNA follows: TGTGCCAGCAGTTTCAGCGGGAGGGTGACAGATACGCAGTATTTT. Amino acids: CASSFSGRVTDTQYF.

The V and J genes are TRBV2 and TRBJ1-5, with D hard to call. This CDR3 has 14 amino acids. Trimming removed 4 bases from V and 0 bases from J, with 7 bases in between. Germline values: CDR1 SNHLY, CDR2 FYNNEI. The CDR3 DNA reads as TGTGCCAGCAGTGTCCAGTATAGCAATCAGCCCCAGCATTTT. Protein product: CASSVQYSNQPQHF.

This clone was found once. The chain couples TRBV3-1 (or the pseudogene TRBV3-2) to TRBJ2-4; weak D call: TRBD2 (5 bases). The V end lost 2 bases, the J end lost 0 bases, and 14 bases lay between the germline ends. From germline, CDR1 is LGHDT and CDR2 YNNKEL (reference sequence). This CDR3 has 17 amino acids. The CDR3 DNA is TGTGCCAGCAGCCAAATAAAGGGAGATCAAGCCAAAAACATTCAGTACTTC. Translated: CASSQIKGDQAKNIQYF.

The chain has TRBV28 and TRBJ1-3; D remains unclear. CDR3 length: 14 amino acids. Germline loops: CDR1 MDHEN, CDR2 SYDVKM. The V gene lost 5 bases and the J gene lost 2 bases, with 10 bases spanning the gap. Here the CDR3 reads CASSILAAGNTIYF. In DNA form, the CDR3 reads TGTGCCAGCAGTATCCTCGCGGCTGGAAACACCATATATTTT.

The count of this clone is one. This chain joins TRBV7-9 and TRBJ1-5; D perhaps matches TRBD1 (6 bases). The CDR3 is made up of 18 amino acids. Germline CDR1 and CDR2: SEHNR and FQNEAQ (reference sequence). The ends were cut back, 8 bases at V and 6 bases at J, with 29 bases in the middle. The CDR3 is CASAILTGPAADGQPQHF. CDR3 DNA: TGTGCCAGCGCCATTCTTACAGGGCCTGCCGCCGACGGTCAGCCCCAGCATTTT.

J is TRBJ2-3 and V is TRBV5-4; TRBD1 matches at 7 bases. V lost 4 bases and J lost 6; bases outside the gene matches: 8. The CDR3 is made up of 14 amino acids. Germline-derived CDR1 and CDR2 are SGHNT and YYREEE (reference sequence). Here the CDR3 DNA reads TGTGCCAGCAGCCCCGACAGGGCCTTCGATACGCAGTATTTT. Residues: CASSPDRAFDTQYF.

The V gene is TRBV19, the J gene TRBJ1-1, with TRBD1 as a possible D gene (6 bases). The length of the CDR3 is 16 residues. Trimming took 3 bases from V and 3 from J, leaving 17 bases between them. Germline V lookup: CDR1 LNHDA, CDR2 SQIVND (reference sequence). The DNA of the CDR3 is TGTGCCAGTAGTATCCACAGGGCGGGTGAAGACACTGAAGCTTTCTTT. This sequence encodes CASSIHRAGEDTEAFF.

The J gene is TRBJ2-5, the V gene TRBV19, with TRBD1 identical over 8 bases. The V gene end was trimmed by 5 bases and the J gene end by 5 bases; junction bases not matched to a gene: 16. The germline V gene encodes CDR1 LNHDA and CDR2 SQIVND (reference sequence). This CDR3 has 17 residues. This CDR3 reads CASSPETGENFRETQYF. CDR3 nucleotides: TGTGCCAGTAGTCCCGAGACAGGGGAAAATTTTCGGGAGACCCAGTACTTC.

This rearrangement joins TRBV3-1 (or the pseudogene TRBV3-2) to TRBJ2-5; D is perhaps TRBD2 (5 bases). The germline CDR1 and CDR2 sequences are LGHDT and YNNKEL (reference sequence). Trimming cost V 7 bases and J 5 bases, with 20 bases left between them. The CDR3 runs 15 residues. CDR3 protein: CASTSVGVPGETQYF. The CDR3 DNA reads TGTGCCAGCACCTCGGTCGGGGTGCCGGGTGAGACCCAGTACTTC.

The chain is built from TRBV6-5 and TRBJ1-5, with D uncertain. V was clipped by 8 bases and J by 0 bases, with 8 bases between them. CDR1 and CDR2 (germline): MNHEY, SVGAGI. The CDR3 totals 13 residues. The CDR3, as DNA: TGTGCCAGCGCCAGTTATAGCAATCAGCCCCAGCATTTT. Translated: CASASYSNQPQHF.

A few counts support this clone. The chain is built from TRBV2 and TRBJ1-4; D is undetermined. V gave up 8 bases and J gave up 0 bases, with 10 bases separating them. The CDR3 loop spans 14 amino acids. Germline V gene data show CDR1 as SNHLY and CDR2 as FYNNEI. The chain's CDR3 is CASRGSSTNEKLFF. For the CDR3, the DNA is TGTGCCAGCCGGGGAAGCTCAACTAATGAAAAACTGTTTTTT.

J is TRBJ1-6 and V is TRBV20-1; D unclear. Germline CDR1 DFQATT, CDR2 SNEGSKA (reference sequence). Trimming took 3 bases from V and 13 from J, leaving 10 bases between them. This CDR3 has 11 residues. The CDR3 loop reads CSASPPSPLHF. CDR3 nucleotide sequence: TGCAGTGCTAGCCCCCCTTCGCCCCTCCACTTT.

The V gene is TRBV20-1, the J gene TRBJ1-1, with 7 bases identical to TRBD1. CDR3 size: 13 residues. Trimming at V came to 3 bases and at J to 2 bases, leaving 3 bases not matched to a gene. Germline V gene data show CDR1 as DFQATT and CDR2 as SNEGSKA (reference sequence). The DNA of the CDR3 is TGCAGTGCTAGTCGGGACAGCAACACTGAAGCTTTCTTT. The encoded protein is CSASRDSNTEAFF.

The chain carries TRBV28 and TRBJ1-2; 10 bases fit TRBD1. This CDR3 comprises 17 residues. In germline, CDR1 is MDHEN, CDR2 SYDVKM. Unmatched junction bases numbered 7, after V lost 2 bases and J lost 1 base. DNA of the CDR3: TGTGCCAGCAGTTTACCGGGACAGGGGTCATATAACTATGGCTACACCTTC. It translates to CASSLPGQGSYNYGYTF.

The chain employs TRBV5-1 and TRBJ1-3; D is uncertain. The germline V and J ends were trimmed by 3 bases and 0 bases, with 10 bases remaining between them. Germline CDR1 and CDR2: SGHRS and YFSETQ. The CDR3 covers 15 residues. CDR3 protein: CASSSYGSSGNTIYF. CDR3 coding DNA: TGCGCCAGCAGCTCGTACGGGAGCTCTGGAAACACCATATATTTT.

This clone was observed a handful of times. The rearrangement uses TRBV6-1 and TRBJ1-5; D uncertain. Trimming removed 0 bases from V and 7 bases from J, with 13 bases in between. The CDR3 has 15 residues. Germline V lookup: CDR1 MNHNS, CDR2 SASEGT. This CDR3 is CASSEAPRGGQPQHF. In nucleotides, the CDR3 is TGTGCCAGCAGTGAAGCGCCGCGGGGAGGCCAGCCCCAGCATTTT.

The V and J genes are TRBV7-9 and TRBJ1-6; 8 nucleotides agree with TRBD1. Germline V gives CDR1 SEHNR, CDR2 FQNEAQ (reference sequence). Trimming at V came to 4 bases and at J to 10 bases, leaving 6 bases not matched to a gene. This CDR3 has 14 amino acids. The CDR3 here is CASSSTGVNSPLHF. The CDR3 DNA sequence: TGTGCCAGCAGCTCGACAGGGGTCAACTCACCCCTCCACTTT.

The V gene is TRBV27, the J gene TRBJ2-1, with D unclear. Trimming cost V 6 bases and J 0 bases, with 12 bases left between them. This CDR3 has 15 residues. Per the germline V gene, CDR1 is MNHEY and CDR2 is SMNVEV (reference sequence). CDR3 protein: CASRIPIGSYNEQFF. In nucleotides, the CDR3 is TGTGCCAGCAGGATCCCGATCGGCTCCTACAATGAGCAGTTCTTC.

This clone has only one observation. The chain links TRBV19 to TRBJ2-5, with 14 bases lining up with TRBD2. CDR1 and CDR2 (germline): LNHDA, SQIVND (reference sequence). J lost 0 bases, V lost 3 bases, and 3 bases had no gene match. The CDR3 sequence is 17 residues long. The CDR3 is CASSMGLAGVYQETQYF. The CDR3 nucleotides are TGTGCCAGTAGTATGGGACTAGCGGGGGTGTACCAAGAGACCCAGTACTTC.

The chain joins TRBV7-8 to TRBJ1-6; 8 nucleotides align to TRBD1. The CDR3 is 14 amino acids. V shed 1 base and J 8 bases; nucleotides not matched to a gene: 1. Germline-derived CDR1 and CDR2 are SGHVS and FQNEAQ. The CDR3 sequence: CASSLDRGYSPLHF. As DNA, the CDR3 is TGTGCCAGCAGCTTAGACAGGGGGTATTCACCCCTCCACTTT.

The V call is TRBV7-9, the J call TRBJ1-5, with D tentatively TRBD1 (6 bases). Between the trimmed V and J ends, which lost 5 bases and 4 bases, there was a span of 18 bases. The CDR3 sequence is 16 residues long. The germline V gene has CDR1 SEHNR and CDR2 FQNEAQ (reference sequence). CDR3 amino acids: CASSPLPTGANQPQHF. As DNA, the CDR3 is TGTGCCAGCAGCCCTCTCCCGACAGGAGCTAATCAGCCCCAGCATTTT.

The CDR3 spells CASSSRQGIDAFF. The CDR3 region has the DNA TGTGCCAGCAGCTCCCGACAGGGCATAGACGCTTTCTTT. The chain links TRBV7-6 to TRBJ1-1; TRBD1 agrees at 7 bases. This CDR3 is 13 amino acids long. CDR1 is SGHVS and CDR2 is FNYEAQ in the germline V gene. V lost 4 bases, J lost 11 bases, and 10 bases stayed unmatched.

The rearrangement links TRBV9 to TRBJ2-1, with TRBD2 matching over 12 bases. Germline V CDR1 and CDR2: SGDLS, YYNGEE. This CDR3 spans 16 amino acids. The V and J ends lost 4 bases and 9 bases, in that order; junction bases with no gene match: 11. The CDR3 DNA sequence: TGTGCCAGCAGCTCGAGGACTAGCGGGAAGTCTGTTGAGCAGTTCTTC. This translates into CASSSRTSGKSVEQFF.

This chain connects TRBV4-1 to TRBJ1-5; 10 nucleotides agree with TRBD1. The germline gives CDR1 MGHRA, CDR2 YSYEKL. Trimming removed 2 bases from V and 11 bases from J; junction bases left unmatched: 3. The CDR3 extends over 13 amino acids. The CDR3 loop reads CASSQRQGATQHF. The CDR3 DNA sequence: TGCGCCAGCAGCCAACGACAGGGGGCTACCCAGCATTTT.

This clone has a single count. This chain connects TRBV18 to TRBJ2-1; 8 bases map to TRBD1. V shed 0 bases, J shed 8 bases, and the junction held 9 bases outside the gene matches. Germline CDR1 is KGHSH and CDR2 is LQKENI. There are 16 residues in the CDR3. The CDR3 region has the DNA TGTGCCAGCTCACCACCCGAGGGACAGGTGGTCGATGAGCAGTTCTTC. Encoded protein: CASSPPEGQVVDEQFF.

The CDR3 DNA reads TGTGCCAGCAGCTGGAGACCGAACACTGAAGCTTTCTTT. This encodes CASSWRPNTEAFF. The gene calls are TRBV11-2 and TRBJ1-1; D unresolved. Germline lookup yields CDR1 SGHAT and CDR2 FQNNGV. The CDR3 extends over 13 amino acids. The V gene lost 4 bases and the J gene lost 1 base, with 7 bases spanning the gap.